Listed below are T cell receptor beta chains from one sample, sequenced in a study of regulatory dendritic cells for organ transplantation. Some clones are missing from TCRdb's copy, which holds only in-frame ones; the method was immunoSEQ multiplex PCR. The sample yields more than 9,000 clones, 50% to 70% seen once. These receptors' targets are unknown. Sequencing was carried out using naive CD4+ T cells from blood cultured with dendritic cells. Receptor source: a human donor in good health. The CDR3 runs from the conserved cysteine through the conserved F or W. The D gene is left open where the match is weak. Rows may omit the clone size; those that give it use once, few, many or a size class.

size,V,D,J,DNA,CDR3
.,TRBV2,.,TRBJ2-4,TGTGCCAGCAGTGTAGCTAGAAACATTCAGTACTTC,CASSVARNIQYF
.,TRBV7-2,TRBD1,TRBJ1-1,TGTGCCAGCAGCCCGGGACAGGCCAACACTGAAGCTTTCTTT,CASSPGQANTEAFF
.,TRBV5-4,.,TRBJ1-2,TGTGCCAGCAGCCTGGACAGTTTGAATGGCTACACCTTC,CASSLDSLNGYTF
.,TRBV5-1,TRBD1,TRBJ1-2,TGCGCCAGCAGCTTGGCAGGGGGAAACTATGGCTACACCTTC,CASSLAGGNYGYTF
.,TRBV6-4,.,TRBJ2-4,TGTGCCAGCAGTCCGACTCGGGTCCAGGGACTCTTAGCCAAAAACATTCAGTACTTC,CASSPTRVQGLLAKNIQYF
.,TRBV19,TRBD1,TRBJ1-2,TGTGCCAGTTCGGACAGGGGGCGGCATAACTATGGCTACACCTTC,CASSDRGRHNYGYTF
few,TRBV12-5,.,TRBJ1-6,TGTGCTAGTGGTTTGGACCGGGGTCGGAGCTCCTATAATTCACCCCTCCACTTT,CASGLDRGRSSYNSPLHF
.,TRBV5-1,.,TRBJ1-2,TGCGCCAGCAGCTTGCAAGGGGGAAGCGGCTATGGCTACACCTTC,CASSLQGGSGYGYTF
.,TRBV7-2,.,TRBJ1-4,TGTGCCAGCAGCTCAAAGACAGCTTCTAATGAAAAACTGTTTTTT,CASSSKTASNEKLFF
few,TRBV5-1,TRBD2,TRBJ2-3,TGCGCCAGCAGCTCCAGACTAGCACCCCCAGATACGCAGTATTTT,CASSSRLAPPDTQYF
.,TRBV12-5,TRBD2,TRBJ2-5,TGTGCTAGTGGTGCGCTAGCGGGGGGCGGTGTGACCCAGTACTTC,CASGALAGGGVTQYF
.,TRBV18,.,TRBJ1-5,TGTGCCAGCTCACCGCGGGGCAATCAGCCCCAGCATTTT,CASSPRGNQPQHF
once,TRBV6-1,.,TRBJ1-1,TGTGCCAGCAGTCAGGGCGGGAACACTGAAGCTTTCTTT,CASSQGGNTEAFF
once,TRBV5-6,TRBD1,TRBJ2-6,TGTGCCAGCAGGCTTAAGGGACAGGGTAATGCTGGGGCCAACGTCCTGACTTTC,CASRLKGQGNAGANVLTF
few,TRBV5-6,.,TRBJ2-3,TGTGCCAGCAGCGACGTCGGGGGTTCAGCAGATACGCAGTATTTT,CASSDVGGSADTQYF
once,TRBV4-2,.,TRBJ2-7,TGTGCCAGCAGCCATCAAGGGGGGGAACCCTCCTACGAGCAGTACTTC,CASSHQGGEPSYEQYF
.,TRBV20-1,.,TRBJ1-4,TGCAGTGCACTTGATGAAAAACTGTTTTTT,CSALDEKLFF
few,TRBV4-1,TRBD1,TRBJ1-1,TGCGCCAGCAGCCAAGTCGGACAGGGGAGGTGGTTGGACACTGAAGCTTTCTTT,CASSQVGQGRWLDTEAFF
.,TRBV6-5,TRBD1,TRBJ1-1,TGTGCCAGCAGCGATCCGGGACAGGGGAGCCCTGAAGCTTTCTTT,CASSDPGQGSPEAFF
.,TRBV9,TRBD2,TRBJ2-1,TGTGCCAGCACCGTTGGCGGCGGGGGGAGCTCCTACAATGAGCAGTTCTTC,CASTVGGGGSSYNEQFF
.,TRBV11-2,.,TRBJ2-1,TGTGCCAGCAGCTTAGATCTGGGCAGTTACAATGAGCAGTTCTTC,CASSLDLGSYNEQFF
.,TRBV6-1,.,TRBJ2-7,TGTGCCAGCAGGCGCGGAGGGAACTCCTACGAGCAGTACTTC,CASRRGGNSYEQYF
.,TRBV6-6,TRBD1,TRBJ2-1,TGTGCCAGCAGTCGACCGTCCGGACAGGGGTTTAATGAGCAGTTCTTC,CASSRPSGQGFNEQFF
few,TRBV5-8,.,TRBJ1-1,TGTGCCAGCAGCGTGCGGCAGGGTCAAGCTTTCTTT,CASSVRQGQAFF
.,TRBV4-1,.,TRBJ1-2,TGCGCCAGCAGCCAAGGTGGGGGGAACTATGGCTACACCTTC,CASSQGGGNYGYTF
once,TRBV5-1,TRBD1,TRBJ2-1,TGCGCCAGCAGAGAGGGGACAGGCCTTTACAATGAGCAGTTCTTC,CASREGTGLYNEQFF
few,TRBV11-2,TRBD1,TRBJ1-6,TGTGCCAGCAGCCTTTTGACAGGGGGGAATTCACCCCTCCACTTT,CASSLLTGGNSPLHF
.,TRBV18,TRBD2,TRBJ2-5,TGTGCCAGCTCACCTGATCGACTAGCGGGGGGAATAGAGACCCAGTACTTC,CASSPDRLAGGIETQYF
.,TRBV7-3,.,TRBJ1-1,TGTGCCAGCAGCTCTCACATGAACACTGAAGCTTTCTTT,CASSSHMNTEAFF
few,TRBV7-3,TRBD1,TRBJ2-1,TGTGCCAGCAGCTTAGACAGGGTGGGCAATGAGCAGTTCTTC,CASSLDRVGNEQFF
once,TRBV4-1,.,TRBJ2-5,TGCGCCAGCAGCCAAGTGGGGCAGGGAGGCGAGACCCAGTACTTC,CASSQVGQGGETQYF
.,TRBV6-1,.,TRBJ1-2,TGTGCCAGCAGTGAAACAGCAGGGATGGGCTACACCTTC,CASSETAGMGYTF
.,TRBV10-3,TRBD2,TRBJ2-1,TGTGCCATCAGTGAGTCACGACTAGCGGGGGAGGAGCAGTTCTTC,CAISESRLAGEEQFF
once,TRBV18,.,TRBJ1-1,TGTGCCAGCTCCGGGAGGGGCGGCACTGAAGCTTTCTTT,CASSGRGGTEAFF
.,TRBV25-1,.,TRBJ1-3,TGTGCCAGCAGTTCAGGCACGGGGAGGGGCCCTGGAAACACCATATATTTT,CASSSGTGRGPGNTIYF
.,TRBV2,TRBD1,TRBJ2-7,TGTGCCAGCAGTGTGGACAGGCTAAGCTCCTACGAGCAGTACTTC,CASSVDRLSSYEQYF
few,TRBV10-3,TRBD2,TRBJ2-1,TGTGCCATCACTGGGGGAGGGGTCAATGAGCAGTTCTTC,CAITGGGVNEQFF
.,TRBV2,.,TRBJ1-2,TGTGCCAGCAGTGAGGGGGCTTCAGATGGCTACACCTTC,CASSEGASDGYTF
.,TRBV18,TRBD2,TRBJ2-5,TGTGCCAGCTCACCACGTTCTAGCGGGGGCCATAACCAAGAGACCCAGTACTTC,CASSPRSSGGHNQETQYF
few,TRBV7-8,TRBD1,TRBJ1-6,TGTGCCAGCAGCTTAACTACGGGACAGCCCTATAATTCACCCCTCCACTTT,CASSLTTGQPYNSPLHF